Below, one TCR beta chain is given with its context. Per germline, CDR1 KGHDR and CDR2 SFDVKD. J gave up 0 bases and V 6 bases, and 7 bases lay outside the gene matches. This CDR3 contains 17 residues. This sample is drawn from a study of blood T cell repertoires in COVID-19. Looking at the study overall: The United States, Italy and Spain were the sources of the acute and convalescent COVID-19 samples.

In the study's own analysis: The authors estimated nucleated cell counts from reference gene primer amplification. Measured with immunoSEQ multiplex PCR; TCRdb has only the in-frame clones, and not every one. V and J calls and clone size are those listed in that table; D and trimming were worked out from the DNA. This sample carries roughly 320,000 clones, 70% to 90% of them seen once, and the ten largest clones take approximately 6%. Sequences were obtained from peripheral blood. The J gene is TRBJ2-1, the V gene TRBV24-1, with 10 bases that match TRBD2. The TCR comes from a woman aged 50 to 65 with COVID-19, enrolled during active disease. This CDR3 is CATSPSGRASSYNEQFF. CDR3 DNA sequence: TGTGCCACCAGTCCCAGCGGGAGGGCGTCCTCCTACAATGAGCAGTTCTTC.